This TCR beta chain emerged from a study of neurological immune-mediated disorders. Study outcomes and limitations: Expansion of TCR clones was greatest in HTLV-1-associated myelopathy and smallest in multiple sclerosis, where it fell below that of healthy controls. None of the CDR3 amino acid sequences of expanded clones recurred across subjects, suggesting private repertoires in all groups.

This clonotype was counted ten times or more. What it binds is unknown. MiXCR, run by TCRdb on the 5' RACE reads, gives a single entry per CDR3 protein. The sample holds about 40,000 distinct CDR3 sequences, about 2.5% seen once. The material sequenced was PBMCs. The clonotype was recovered from a man aged 45 to 65 with multiple sclerosis.

CDR3 nucleotide sequence: TGTGCCAGCAGAAATAGCAATTCTAACTATGGCTACACCTTC. Amino acids: CASRNSNSNYGYTF. The chain combines TRBV11-2 with TRBJ1-2; D gene ambiguous. This CDR3 region has 14 residues. Germline CDR1 and CDR2: SGHAT and FQNNGV. V was cut by 6 bases and J by 0 bases, with 11 bases left in between.